The 29 T cell receptor beta chains given below trace back to one sample, sequenced in a study of Ad26.COV2.S vaccination and SARS-CoV-2 variants. The protocol was immunoSEQ multiplex PCR, while the TCRdb copy is restricted to in-frame clones and leaves out a portion. The sample holds some 500,000 clones, 80% to 90% seen once. The sample's treatment: 15 to 20 received Ad26.COV2.S at low or high dose, single or two shots; 5 received placebo; per-sample allocation not given. Specimen acquisition occurred on day 63 following the initial vaccine or placebo injection. This specimen consisted of peripheral blood, obtained in a trial of Ad26.COV2.S vaccine versus placebo. The receptors derive from a person between 18 and 65 years old who received the Ad26.COV2.S COVID-19 vaccine or a placebo.

This clone was seen a few times. This chain joins TRBV5-6 and TRBJ1-2; 12 nucleotides line up with TRBD1. Germline CDR1 SGHDT, CDR2 YYEEEE. The CDR3 loop spans 15 amino acids. V shed 4 bases, J shed 7 bases, and the junction held 8 bases outside the gene matches. DNA of the CDR3: TGTGCCAGCAGCCCGGGACAGGGGGCATTCCCTGGCTACACCTTC. The encoded protein is CASSPGQGAFPGYTF.

This chain links TRBV20-1 with TRBJ1-6; D remains unclear. CDR1 and CDR2 (germline): DFQATT, SNEGSKA (reference sequence). CDR3 length: 12 residues. V lost 3 bases, J lost 9 bases, and 9 bases lay in between. The CDR3 reads CSASESSSPLHF. The CDR3, as DNA: TGCAGTGCTAGTGAGTCGTCTTCACCCCTCCACTTT.

The rearrangement links TRBV7-9 to TRBJ1-1, with D hard to call. Germline CDR1 is SEHNR and CDR2 is FQNEAQ (reference sequence). Trimming stripped 3 bases from V and 0 bases from J, with 11 bases between. CDR3 size: 15 residues. CDR3 protein: CASSFPLLMNTEAFF. In nucleotides, the CDR3 is TGTGCCAGCAGCTTCCCCCTTCTAATGAACACTGAAGCTTTCTTT.

The chain is built from TRBV19 and TRBJ2-7, with TRBD1 matching over 9 bases. V gave up 5 bases and J gave up 7 bases; unmatched junction bases: 9. This CDR3 contains 14 residues. CDR1 and CDR2 from the germline V gene are LNHDA and SQIVND (reference sequence). CDR3 DNA: TGTGCCAGTAGTGTCGGGACAGGGCTCGGGGAGCAGTACTTC. Amino acid sequence: CASSVGTGLGEQYF.

The rearrangement links TRBV7-3 to TRBJ2-3, with TRBD1 identical over 7 bases. Trimming cost V 4 bases and J 0 bases; bases outside gene matches: 4. The CDR3 runs to 15 residues. Germline loops: CDR1 SGHTA, CDR2 FQGTGA. The CDR3 sequence: CASSSGQASTDTQYF. The CDR3 DNA reads as TGTGCCAGCAGCTCAGGACAGGCTAGCACAGATACGCAGTATTTT.

J is TRBJ2-1 and V is TRBV5-1; TRBD2 matches at 10 bases. Germline V gene sequence: CDR1 SGHRS, CDR2 YFSETQ. The CDR3 has 15 amino acids. With V trimmed by 0 bases and J by 8 bases, 5 bases remained unmatched. Here the CDR3 reads CASSLGLAGVDEQFF. The CDR3 region has the DNA TGCGCCAGCAGCTTGGGGCTAGCGGGAGTTGATGAGCAGTTCTTC.

The chain links TRBV20-1 to TRBJ1-1; TRBD1 is a possible D gene (5 bases). The germline CDR1 and CDR2 sequences are DFQATT and SNEGSKA (reference sequence). The CDR3 covers 11 residues. The DNA of the CDR3 is TGCAGCCCCGGGGGGAGGTCTGAAGCTTTCTTT. Protein product: CSPGGRSEAFF.

V is TRBV5-4 and J is TRBJ2-1; 8 bases line up with TRBD1. The CDR3 runs to 16 residues. The ends lost 4 bases at V and 0 bases at J; junction bases unmatched: 6. Germline V gene lookup returns CDR1 SGHNT and CDR2 YYREEE (reference sequence). This CDR3 is CASSDRGGRSYNEQFF. For the CDR3, the DNA is TGTGCCAGCAGCGACAGGGGCGGGCGCTCCTACAATGAGCAGTTCTTC.

The rearrangement joins TRBV6-6 to TRBJ1-4; 7 nucleotides match TRBD1. The germline gives CDR1 MNHNY, CDR2 SVGAGI (reference sequence). The CDR3 is 16 residues long. The V segment lost 0 bases and the J segment 5 bases; nucleotides outside the gene matches: 6. Here the CDR3 reads CASSYSGQNPNEKLFF. CDR3 DNA sequence: TGTGCCAGCAGTTACTCGGGACAGAACCCAAATGAAAAACTGTTTTTT.

The chain links TRBV7-3 to TRBJ1-1; D is uncertain. The CDR3 is 15 amino acids. CDR1 SGHTA and CDR2 FQGTGA come from the germline V gene. The V and J ends lost 5 bases and 3 bases respectively, with 16 bases between them. CDR3: CASSLRWSADTEAFF. Written as DNA, the CDR3 is TGTGCCAGCAGCCTCAGATGGAGTGCAGACACTGAAGCTTTCTTT.

The gene calls are TRBV29-1 and TRBJ1-2; the match to TRBD1 covers 8 bases. There are 14 residues in the CDR3. Trimming took 1 base from V and 7 from J; bases not matched to a gene: 8. Germline lookup yields CDR1 SQVTM and CDR2 ANQGSEA. The CDR3 sequence is CSVEVGQGAGGYTF. CDR3 nucleotides: TGCAGCGTTGAAGTTGGTCAGGGGGCAGGTGGCTACACCTTC.

The chain has TRBV7-2 and TRBJ1-1, with TRBD1 identical over 7 bases. Trimming at V came to 1 base and at J to 1 base, leaving 6 bases not matched to a gene. The CDR3 consists of 16 residues. CDR1 and CDR2 (germline): SGHTA, FQGNSA. The CDR3 sequence is CASSLDRDRANTEAFF. CDR3 DNA sequence: TGTGCCAGCAGCTTAGACCGCGACAGGGCGAACACTGAAGCTTTCTTT.

The rearrangement links TRBV4-2 to TRBJ2-1; 10 bases are shared with TRBD2. CDR1 is LGHNA and CDR2 is YNFKEQ in the germline V gene. CDR3 size: 16 residues. V dropped 1 base and J dropped 8; count of bases not matched to a gene: 8. DNA for the CDR3: TGTGCCAGCAGCCAAGTCCCGGGACTAGCGAGCGATGAGCAGTTCTTC. Residues: CASSQVPGLASDEQFF.

This chain connects TRBV27 to TRBJ2-1; no reliable D call. The V and J ends lost 5 bases and 9 bases respectively, with 8 bases between them. The CDR3 sequence is 11 residues long. Per the germline V gene, CDR1 is MNHEY and CDR2 is SMNVEV (reference sequence). The chain's CDR3 is CASSHTGEQFF. DNA of the CDR3: TGTGCCAGCAGTCATACGGGTGAGCAGTTCTTC.

The V gene is TRBV19, the J gene TRBJ2-2, with TRBD1 matching over 9 bases. This CDR3 comprises 17 residues. Germline V lookup: CDR1 LNHDA, CDR2 SQIVND (reference sequence). V shed 6 bases, J shed 0 bases, and the junction held 8 bases outside the gene matches. CDR3 sequence: CASSRQGVLANTGELFF. The CDR3 nucleotides are TGTGCCAGTAGCCGACAGGGGGTCTTAGCGAACACCGGGGAGCTGTTTTTT.

Remarks on this clone: The same CDR3 arises from other DNA sequences in this sample as well. This chain uses TRBV7-9 with TRBJ1-2; D is unclear. Germline-derived CDR1 and CDR2 are SEHNR and FQNEAQ (reference sequence). CDR3 size: 12 residues. Between the trimmed V and J ends, which lost 1 base and 4 bases, there was a span of 4 bases. The CDR3 DNA reads as TGTGCCAGCAGCTTAGGCGTCTATGGCTACACCTTC. Its protein is CASSLGVYGYTF. Full variable domain (missing parts from reference TRBV7-9 and TRBJ1-2): DTGVSQNPRHKITKRGQNVTFRCDPISEHNRLYWYRQTLGQGPEFLTYFQNEAQLEKSRLLSDRFSAERPKGSFSTLEIQRTEQGDSAMYLCASSLGVYGYTFGSGTRLTVV.

The sample holds one count of this clone. Other DNA sequences in the sample encode the same CDR3. The chain carries TRBV5-1 and TRBJ1-4; 10 nucleotides match TRBD1. The CDR3 is 14 residues long. The ends lost 3 bases at V and 6 bases at J; junction bases unmatched: 2. In germline, CDR1 is SGHRS, CDR2 YFSETQ. CDR3 amino acids: CASSSGTGDEKLFF. CDR3 nucleotides: TGCGCCAGCAGCTCCGGGACAGGGGATGAAAAACTGTTTTTT.

The chain uses TRBV9 and TRBJ2-2, with 8 bases fitting TRBD2. There are 17 residues in the CDR3. With 5 bases clipped from V and 1 base from J, the junction kept 10 bases outside the gene matches. The germline V gene encodes CDR1 SGDLS and CDR2 YYNGEE. The CDR3 spells CASSLVGLAGNTGELFF. CDR3 DNA sequence: TGTGCCAGCAGTCTCGTGGGGCTAGCGGGGAACACCGGGGAGCTGTTTTTT.

The genes are TRBV7-9 and TRBJ2-1; D is unresolved. V lost 3 bases and J 2 bases, leaving 11 bases between the germline ends. The CDR3 is 15 amino acids. Germline CDR1 SEHNR, CDR2 FQNEAQ (reference sequence). The CDR3 region has the DNA TGTGCCAGCAGCTTTGCGGCCCCGGCCTACAATGAGCAGTTCTTC. It yields the protein CASSFAAPAYNEQFF. The entire variable domain, with the rest obtained from reference TRBV7-9 and TRBJ2-1, is as follows: DTGVSQNPRHKITKRGQNVTFRCDPISEHNRLYWYRQTLGQGPEFLTYFQNEAQLEKSRLLSDRFSAERPKGSFSTLEIQRTEQGDSAMYLCASSFAAPAYNEQFFGPGTRLTVL.

V is TRBV5-4 and J is TRBJ1-2, with D uncertain. This CDR3 spans 14 amino acids. CDR1 SGHNT and CDR2 YYREEE come from the germline V gene (reference sequence). Trimming pared 3 bases from V and 5 bases from J, leaving 14 bases between. The CDR3 loop reads CASSSYEAAYGYTF. The CDR3 region has the DNA TGTGCCAGCAGCTCCTATGAGGCAGCTTATGGCTACACCTTC.

In this sample, this clone turned up once. The CDR3 spells CASMGLVEWETQYF. The CDR3 DNA reads TGTGCCAGCATGGGACTAGTGGAGTGGGAGACCCAGTACTTC. J is TRBJ2-5 and V is TRBV21-1; the table names TRBD2, a call not compared with the DNA. TRBV21-1 is given as a pseudogene. The CDR3 has 14 residues.

This sequence joins TRBV7-9 and TRBJ1-4; D is perhaps TRBD1 (5 bases). Germline values: CDR1 SEHNR, CDR2 FQNEAQ (reference sequence). The CDR3 contains 15 residues. The germline V and J ends were trimmed by 1 base and 8 bases, with 14 bases remaining between them. The DNA of the CDR3 is TGTGCCAGCAGCTTAGGGGACCTCCGGAGGGAAAAACTGTTTTTT. Its protein product is CASSLGDLRREKLFF.

The chain joins TRBV19 to TRBJ1-2, with D unclear. Per germline, CDR1 LNHDA and CDR2 SQIVND (reference sequence). V was pared by 5 bases and J by 4 bases, with 11 bases between. There are 13 residues in the CDR3. CDR3 nucleotides: TGTGCCAGTAGTGGGGTAGGAATCTATGGCTACACCTTC. Amino acids: CASSGVGIYGYTF.

The genes are TRBV6-1 and TRBJ2-2; 9 bases are a match to TRBD1. The ends lost 4 bases at V and 3 bases at J; junction bases unmatched: 12. CDR3 length equals 18 residues. Germline loops: CDR1 MNHNS, CDR2 SASEGT. CDR3 coding DNA: TGTGCCAGCAGTGCGGACAGGGGTTGGGTTATATACACCGGGGAGCTGTTTTTT. It yields the protein CASSADRGWVIYTGELFF.

The rearrangement uses TRBV6-2 or TRBV6-3 and TRBJ2-6; D unclear. This CDR3 has 15 amino acids. Germline CDR1 and CDR2: MNHEY and SVGEGT. The V end was cut by 2 bases, the J end by 0 bases, with 5 bases between. CDR3 region: CASSYGFSGANVLTF. The CDR3 bases are TGTGCCAGCAGTTACGGTTTCTCTGGGGCCAACGTCCTGACTTTC.

The chain couples TRBV9 to TRBJ1-2; D remains unclear. Looked up from germline, CDR1 is SGDLS and CDR2 is YYNGEE. The ends were cut back, 0 bases at V and 4 bases at J, with 13 bases in the middle. CDR3 length: 15 amino acids. This chain's CDR3 is CASSVGVAQSYGYTF. The CDR3 DNA reads TGTGCCAGCAGCGTAGGGGTCGCTCAAAGCTATGGCTACACCTTC.

CDR3 amino acids: CASSLFDSARGYNEQFF. CDR3 bases: TGCGCCAGCAGCTTGTTTGATAGCGCTAGAGGTTACAATGAGCAGTTCTTC. The chain combines TRBV5-1 with TRBJ2-1; the D gene is possibly TRBD2 (5 bases). Looked up from germline, CDR1 is SGHRS and CDR2 is YFSETQ. V was clipped by 1 base and J by 4 bases, with 18 bases between them. This CDR3 comprises 17 residues.

The chain couples TRBV10-3 to TRBJ1-2; D ambiguous. This CDR3 is 12 amino acids long. V lost 6 bases to trimming and J lost 6 bases, with 11 bases between them. Germline values: CDR1 ENHRY, CDR2 SYGVKD. CDR3 in DNA: TGTGCCATCAGCGCCGAGAGGCATGGCTACACCTTC. It translates to CAISAERHGYTF.

The chain joins TRBV7-3 to TRBJ2-2, with D possibly being TRBD1 (6 bases). Germline V lookup: CDR1 SGHTA, CDR2 FQGTGA. The CDR3 runs to 13 residues. Between the trimmed V and J ends, which lost 2 bases and 7 bases, there was a span of 8 bases. CDR3 DNA: TGTGCCAGCAGCTTATTAGGGGGCGGGGAGCTGTTTTTT. Translating gives CASSLLGGGELFF.